This entry lists 3 T cell receptor beta chains sequenced from one sample in a study of blood T cell repertoires in COVID-19. Profiled with immunoSEQ multiplex PCR; TCRdb holds only in-frame clones, not every one. This sample has 300,000 to 400,000 clones; about 93% occur once, and the top ten carry under 3.5%. The sequenced material came from peripheral blood. The origin of the receptors is a woman between 18 and 29 years old who had recovered from COVID-19.

This clone was seen a few times. The V and J genes are TRBV4-3 and TRBJ1-2; D is uncertain. The V gene's germline CDR1 is LGHNA and CDR2 YSLEER. V was pared by 0 bases and J by 5 bases, with 7 bases between. The CDR3 is made up of 13 amino acids. This chain's CDR3 is CASSQDSGYGYTF. CDR3 sequence (DNA): TGCGCCAGCAGCCAAGATTCGGGGTATGGCTACACCTTC.

The table lists this clone with a count of one. The chain uses TRBV6-6 and TRBJ1-1; possible D gene TRBD1, 6 bases. This CDR3 contains 15 residues. Trimming stripped 7 bases from V and 5 bases from J, with 20 bases between. CDR1 is MNHNY and CDR2 is SVGAGI in the germline V gene (reference sequence). The CDR3 DNA reads as TGTGCCAGCATCAACTTCGTGGGGGCGCGGACTGAAGCTTTCTTT. It is translated as CASINFVGARTEAFF.

This chain connects TRBV30 to TRBJ1-5; the match to TRBD1 covers 12 bases. This CDR3 comprises 17 residues. Trimming took 0 bases from V and 2 from J; bases not matched to a gene: 5. Looked up from germline, CDR1 is GTSNPN and CDR2 is SVGIG (reference sequence). The CDR3 nucleotides are TGTGCCTGGAGTGTAGGGACAGGGGGCAGAGGCAATCAGCCCCAGCATTTT. It specifies CAWSVGTGGRGNQPQHF.